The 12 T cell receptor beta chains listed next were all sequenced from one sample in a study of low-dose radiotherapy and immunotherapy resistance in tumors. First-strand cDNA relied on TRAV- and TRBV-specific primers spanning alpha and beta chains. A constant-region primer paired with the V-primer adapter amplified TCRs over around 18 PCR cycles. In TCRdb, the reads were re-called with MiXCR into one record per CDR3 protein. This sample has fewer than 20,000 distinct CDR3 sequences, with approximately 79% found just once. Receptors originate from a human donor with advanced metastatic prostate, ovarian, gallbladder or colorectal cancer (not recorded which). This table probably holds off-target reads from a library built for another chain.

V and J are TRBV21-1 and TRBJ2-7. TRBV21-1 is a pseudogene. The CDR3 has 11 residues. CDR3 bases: TGTGCCAGCAGCGCTGGCGGCGAGCAGTACTTC. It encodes CASSAGGEQYF.

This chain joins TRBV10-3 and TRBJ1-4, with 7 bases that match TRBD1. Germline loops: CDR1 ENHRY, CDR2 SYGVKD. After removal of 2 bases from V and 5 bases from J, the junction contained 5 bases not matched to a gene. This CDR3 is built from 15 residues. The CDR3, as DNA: TGTGCCATCAGTGAGGAGGGGGCGCGAAATGAAAAACTGTTTTTT. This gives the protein CAISEEGARNEKLFF.

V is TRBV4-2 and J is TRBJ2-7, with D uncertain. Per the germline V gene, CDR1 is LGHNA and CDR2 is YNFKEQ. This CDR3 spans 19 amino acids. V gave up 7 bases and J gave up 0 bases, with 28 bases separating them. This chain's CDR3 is CASIPIRHLASPSSYEQYF. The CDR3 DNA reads TGTGCCAGCATCCCTATCAGACATCTTGCGTCCCCGAGCTCCTACGAGCAGTACTTC.

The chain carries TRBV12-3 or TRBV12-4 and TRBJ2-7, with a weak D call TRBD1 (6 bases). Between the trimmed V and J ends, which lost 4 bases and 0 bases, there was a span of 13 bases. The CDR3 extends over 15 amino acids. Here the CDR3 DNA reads TGTGCCAGCAGTTCTAGGGACATCTACTCCTACGAGCAGTACTTC. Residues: CASSSRDIYSYEQYF.

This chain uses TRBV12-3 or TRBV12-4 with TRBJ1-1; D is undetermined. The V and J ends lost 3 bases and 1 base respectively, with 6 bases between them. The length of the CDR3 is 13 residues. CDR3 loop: CASSFRENTEAFF. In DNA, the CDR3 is TGTGCCAGCAGTTTCCGGGAGAACACTGAAGCTTTCTTT.

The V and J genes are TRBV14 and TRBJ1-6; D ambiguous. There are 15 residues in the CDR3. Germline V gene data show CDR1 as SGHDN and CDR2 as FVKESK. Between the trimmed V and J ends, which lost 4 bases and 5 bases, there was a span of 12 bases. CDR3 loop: CASSPQRAHNSPLHF. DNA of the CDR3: TGTGCCAGCAGCCCCCAACGAGCCCATAATTCACCCCTCCACTTT.

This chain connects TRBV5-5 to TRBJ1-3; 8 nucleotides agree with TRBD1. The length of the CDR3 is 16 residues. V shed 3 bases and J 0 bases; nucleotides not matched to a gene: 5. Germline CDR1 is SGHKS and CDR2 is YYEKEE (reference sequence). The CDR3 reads CASSSTGAISGNTIYF. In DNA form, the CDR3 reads TGTGCCAGCAGCTCGACAGGGGCGATCTCTGGAAACACCATATATTTT.

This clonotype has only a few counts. Here the CDR3 DNA reads TGTGCCAGCAAGATGACAGAGCAGAACACTGAAGCTTTCTTT. Its protein product is CASKMTEQNTEAFF. V is TRBV6-1 and J is TRBJ1-1; TRBD1 might be the D (5 bases). The CDR3 has 14 residues. Trimming took 7 bases from V and 1 from J, leaving 13 bases between them. Germline loops: CDR1 MNHNS, CDR2 SASEGT.

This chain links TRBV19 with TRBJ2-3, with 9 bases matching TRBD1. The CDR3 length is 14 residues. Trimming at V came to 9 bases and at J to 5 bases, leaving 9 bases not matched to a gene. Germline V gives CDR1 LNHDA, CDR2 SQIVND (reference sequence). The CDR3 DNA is TGTGCCAGCAAAGATACAGGGGGCGAAGATACGCAGTATTTT. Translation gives CASKDTGGEDTQYF.

CDR3 region: CASSLAGTQETQYF. Here the CDR3 DNA reads TGTGCCAGCAGCTTAGCGGGAACCCAAGAGACCCAGTACTTC. J is TRBJ2-5 and V is TRBV7-9; D gene unclear. This CDR3 has 14 amino acids. CDR1 is SEHNR and CDR2 is FQNEAQ in the germline V gene (reference sequence). V dropped 0 bases and J dropped 1 base, with 6 bases sitting between them.

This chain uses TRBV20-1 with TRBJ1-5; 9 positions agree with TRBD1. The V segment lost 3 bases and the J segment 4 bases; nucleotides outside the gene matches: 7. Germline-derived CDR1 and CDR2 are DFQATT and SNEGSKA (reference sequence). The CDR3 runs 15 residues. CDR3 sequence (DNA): TGCAGTGCTAGGTTTAAGGGACAGGGTAATCAGCCCCAGCATTTT. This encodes CSARFKGQGNQPQHF.

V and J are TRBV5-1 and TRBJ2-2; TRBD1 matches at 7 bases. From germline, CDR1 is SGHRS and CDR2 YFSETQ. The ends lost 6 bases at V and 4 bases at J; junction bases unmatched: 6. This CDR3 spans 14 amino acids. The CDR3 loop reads CASTEGAGTGELFF. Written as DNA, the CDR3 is TGCGCCAGCACAGAGGGGGCGGGCACCGGGGAGCTGTTTTTT.